The TCR beta chain described here comes from a study of T cells in Graves' hyperthyroidism and ophthalmopathy. The ends were cut back, 1 base at V and 9 bases at J, with 18 bases in the middle. CDR1 is MNHEY, CDR2 SMNVEV, per germline (reference sequence). The CDR3 length is 15 residues. From RNA transcripts, TCR beta CDR3 regions were amplified. The TCR CDR3 was amplified in a first-round RT-PCR using the HTBI primer set. Each CDR3 protein gets one entry after TCRdb re-called the multiplex PCR reads with MiXCR. This table holds about 610,000 distinct CDR3 sequences, approximately 15% found once. Sequenced: blood. This clonotype was sampled from a woman in her thirties or forties with Graves' ophthalmopathy. This chain connects TRBV27 to TRBJ2-5; D might be TRBD1 or TRBD2, each matching 7 bases. The CDR3 nucleotides are TGTGCCAGCAGTTTATTCCCTAGCGGCCAGGGGGCCCAGTACTTC. It translates to CASSLFPSGQGAQYF.